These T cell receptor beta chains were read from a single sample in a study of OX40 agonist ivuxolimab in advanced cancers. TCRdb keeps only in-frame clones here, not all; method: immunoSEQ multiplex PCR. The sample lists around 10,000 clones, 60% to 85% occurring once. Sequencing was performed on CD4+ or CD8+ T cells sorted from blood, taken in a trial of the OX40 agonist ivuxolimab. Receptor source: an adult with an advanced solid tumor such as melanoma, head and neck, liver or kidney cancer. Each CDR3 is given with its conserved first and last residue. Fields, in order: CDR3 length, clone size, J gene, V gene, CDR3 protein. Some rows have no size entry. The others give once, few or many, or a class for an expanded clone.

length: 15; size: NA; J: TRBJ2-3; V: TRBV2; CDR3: CASRDGQSGTDTQYF
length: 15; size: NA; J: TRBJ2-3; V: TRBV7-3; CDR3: CASSSTGAVADTQYF
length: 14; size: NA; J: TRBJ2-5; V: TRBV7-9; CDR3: CASSPWGTRETQYF
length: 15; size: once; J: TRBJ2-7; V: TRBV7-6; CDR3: CASSESIQGFDEQYF
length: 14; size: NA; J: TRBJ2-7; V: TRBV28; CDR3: CASSVTGGLYEQYF
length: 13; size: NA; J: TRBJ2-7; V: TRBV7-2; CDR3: CASSLGAHYEQYF
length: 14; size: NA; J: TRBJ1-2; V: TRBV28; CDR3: CASKPALLRGGYTF
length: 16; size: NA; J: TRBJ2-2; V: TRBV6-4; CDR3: CASSNSPARDTGELFF
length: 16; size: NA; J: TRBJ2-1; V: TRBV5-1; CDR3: CASSSSGTSGYNEQFF
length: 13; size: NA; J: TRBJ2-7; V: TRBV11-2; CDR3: CASSLDRGDEQYF
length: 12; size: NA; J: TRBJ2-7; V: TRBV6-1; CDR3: CASIWGVYEQYF
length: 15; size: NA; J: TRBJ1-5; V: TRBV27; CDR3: CASSLAGMGNQPQHF
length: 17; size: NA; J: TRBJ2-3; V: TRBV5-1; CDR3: CASSLYTTGGNTDTQYF
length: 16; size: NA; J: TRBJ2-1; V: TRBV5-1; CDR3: CASSFGTGLAGNEQFF
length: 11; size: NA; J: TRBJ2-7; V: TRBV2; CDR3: CASSGFDEQYF
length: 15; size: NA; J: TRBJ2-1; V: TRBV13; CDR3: CASSLDGRASNEQFF
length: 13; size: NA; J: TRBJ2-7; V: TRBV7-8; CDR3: CASSFGPSYEQYF
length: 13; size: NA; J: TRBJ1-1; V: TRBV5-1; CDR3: CASGLIGGTEAFF
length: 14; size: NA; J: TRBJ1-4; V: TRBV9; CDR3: CASSPRGDGEKLFF
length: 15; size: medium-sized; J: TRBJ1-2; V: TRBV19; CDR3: CASKPGDLDSYGYTF
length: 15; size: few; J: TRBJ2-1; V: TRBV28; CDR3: CASRPDAGANNEQFF
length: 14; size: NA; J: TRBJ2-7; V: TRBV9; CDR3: CASSVGMGGYEQYF
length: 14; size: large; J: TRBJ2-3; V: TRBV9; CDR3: CASSVVGGTDTQYF
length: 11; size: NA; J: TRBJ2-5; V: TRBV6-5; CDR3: CASRVGETQYF
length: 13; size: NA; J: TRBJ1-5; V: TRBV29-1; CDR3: CSVEEGADQPQHF
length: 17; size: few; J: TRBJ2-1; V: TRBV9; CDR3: CASSAQPGLAVYNEQFF
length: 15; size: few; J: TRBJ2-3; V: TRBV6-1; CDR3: CASSEERGTTDTQYF
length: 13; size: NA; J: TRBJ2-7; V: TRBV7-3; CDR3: CASSLSPSYEQYF
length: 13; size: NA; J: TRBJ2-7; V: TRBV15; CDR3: CATSEGWGYEQYF
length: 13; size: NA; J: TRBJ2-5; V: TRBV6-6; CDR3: CASSLGSQQTQYF
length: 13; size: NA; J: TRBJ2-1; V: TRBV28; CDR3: CASRLSSYNEQFF
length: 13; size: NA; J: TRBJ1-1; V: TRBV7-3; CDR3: CASSLTSNTEAFF
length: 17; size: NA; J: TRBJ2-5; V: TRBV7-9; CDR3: CASSFPASGRSGETQYF
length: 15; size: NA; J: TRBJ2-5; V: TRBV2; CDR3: CASSRGLAGGETQYF
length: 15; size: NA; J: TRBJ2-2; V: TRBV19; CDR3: CASEGGVGNTGELFF
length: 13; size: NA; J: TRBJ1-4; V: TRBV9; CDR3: CASSLGRDEKLFF
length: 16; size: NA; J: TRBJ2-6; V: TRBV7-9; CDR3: CASRPETGFGANVLTF
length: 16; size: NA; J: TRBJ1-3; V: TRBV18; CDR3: CASSAGTAGSGNTIYF